This TCR beta chain appears in the sequencing data of a study of T-cell reconstitution after alpha-beta-depleted transplantation in children. A library of TCRbeta sequences, prepared with unique molecular identifiers, was generated. TCRdb called the PCR reads again in MiXCR, with one record for every CDR3 protein. The table lists almost 500,000 distinct CDR3 sequences, 9.5% to 15% of them singletons, with over 5.5% in the top ten. This sequence originates from a human donor who donated a stem cell graft to a child with combined immunodeficiency. Sequences were derived from PBMCs from the stem cell graft donor, sampled from the stem cell graft.

CDR3 sequence: CASSLTGERNEQFF. CDR3 bases: TGTGCCAGCAGTCTGACAGGGGAGAGGAATGAGCAGTTCTTC. The chain combines TRBV2 with TRBJ2-1, with 8 bases matching TRBD1. This CDR3 is 14 amino acids long. The germline CDR1 and CDR2 sequences are SNHLY and FYNNEI. Trimming at V came to 5 bases and at J to 7 bases, leaving 7 bases not matched to a gene.